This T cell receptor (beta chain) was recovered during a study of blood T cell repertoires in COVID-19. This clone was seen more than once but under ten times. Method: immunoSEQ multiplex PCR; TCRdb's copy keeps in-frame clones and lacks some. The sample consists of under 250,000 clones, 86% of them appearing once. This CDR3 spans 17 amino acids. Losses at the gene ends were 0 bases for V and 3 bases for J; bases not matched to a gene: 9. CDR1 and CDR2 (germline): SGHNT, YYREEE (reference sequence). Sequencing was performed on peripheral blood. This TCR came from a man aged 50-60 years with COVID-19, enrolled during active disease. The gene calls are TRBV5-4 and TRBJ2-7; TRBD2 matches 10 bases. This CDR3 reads CASSLAPRTSGLYEQYF. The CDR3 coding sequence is TGTGCCAGCAGCTTGGCCCCGAGGACTAGCGGCCTCTACGAGCAGTACTTC.